This T cell receptor beta chain came from a study of T cell repertoires in cytomegalovirus infection. Overall study results and limits: Dominant in the ex vivo response were TCR beta clonotypes restricted by HLA-C and specific for CMV.

The CDR3 is 14 residues long. Germline CDR1 SEHNR, CDR2 FQNEAQ (reference sequence). The germline V and J ends were trimmed by 4 bases and 5 bases, with 12 bases remaining between them. TCRdb passed the reads through MiXCR, listing each CDR3 protein once. The repertoire holds over 150,000 distinct CDR3 sequences, with 13% to 15% as singletons. Ten or more counts support this clonotype. Its antigen is as yet unknown. The origin of this receptor is a human donor in good health (CMV status not recorded). Some clones in this sample may be carry-over from other donors' samples. Sequencing was performed on PBMCs. The chain couples TRBV7-9 to TRBJ1-5; possible D gene TRBD1, 5 bases. CDR3 nucleotides: TGTGCCAGCAGCTCAACCGGGACCCATCAGCCCCAGCATTTT. As protein: CASSSTGTHQPQHF.